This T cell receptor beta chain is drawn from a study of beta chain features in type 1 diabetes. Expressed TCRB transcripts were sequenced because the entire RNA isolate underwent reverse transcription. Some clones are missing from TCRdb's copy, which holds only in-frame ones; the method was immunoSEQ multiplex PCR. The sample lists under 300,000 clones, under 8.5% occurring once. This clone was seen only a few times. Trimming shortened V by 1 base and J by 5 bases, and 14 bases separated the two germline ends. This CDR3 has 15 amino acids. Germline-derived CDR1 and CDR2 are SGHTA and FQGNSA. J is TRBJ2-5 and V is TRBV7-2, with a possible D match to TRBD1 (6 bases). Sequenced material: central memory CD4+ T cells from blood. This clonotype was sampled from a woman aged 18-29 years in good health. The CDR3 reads CASSLGPRGRETQYF. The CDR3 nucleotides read TGTGCCAGCAGCTTAGGGCCCAGGGGACGCGAGACCCAGTACTTC.